The 20 T cell receptor beta chains given below trace back to one sample, sequenced in a study of STAT3 mutations in large granular lymphocyte leukemia. General observations from the study: Every T-cell large granular lymphocyte leukemia patient had at least one immunodominant TCR beta clonotype.

Here immunoSEQ multiplex PCR was the method, and the copy in TCRdb shows in-frame clones only, minus some. The data show approximately 42,000 clones, about 81% seen once. No antigen has been assigned to these receptors. The sample comprised PBMCs. These receptors came from a human donor with T large granular lymphocyte leukemia. Some clones in this sample may be carry-over from other donors' samples.

The V and J genes are TRBV19 and TRBJ2-7; D perhaps matches TRBD2 (6 bases). The CDR3 totals 14 residues. Trimming pared 4 bases from V and 0 bases from J, leaving 10 bases between. CDR1 and CDR2 (germline): LNHDA, SQIVND (reference sequence). DNA for the CDR3: TGTGCCAGTAGTAGCGGGAAGAGCTCCTACGAGCAGTACTTC. Amino acids: CASSSGKSSYEQYF. Filled out from reference TRBV19 and TRBJ2-7, the complete variable domain reads DGGITQSPKYLFRKEGQNVTLSCEQNLNHDAMYWYRQDPGQGLRLIYYSQIVNDFQKGDIAEGYSVSREKKESFPLTVTSAQKNPTAFYLCASSSGKSSYEQYFGPGTRLTVT.

The chain is built from TRBV2 and TRBJ1-1, with D possibly TRBD1 on 6 matching bases. V was trimmed by 8 bases and J by 7 bases, leaving 14 bases between them. This CDR3 is 12 amino acids long. Germline assignment: CDR1 SNHLY and CDR2 FYNNEI. CDR3: CASVRAGDEAFF. For the CDR3, the DNA is TGTGCCAGCGTCCGGGCAGGGGATGAAGCTTTCTTT.

CDR3 coding DNA: TGTGCCAGTAGTATAGACCCCCGTTGGGGACAGGAGCTGTTTTTT. Translation gives CASSIDPRWGQELFF. The rearrangement links TRBV19 to TRBJ2-2; D is possibly TRBD1 (6 bases). V was cut by 0 bases and J by 10 bases, with 15 bases left in between. The CDR3 totals 15 residues. Germline V CDR1 and CDR2: LNHDA, SQIVND (reference sequence).

The chain has TRBV6-5 and TRBJ1-2, with 7 positions matching TRBD1. The V gene's germline CDR1 is MNHEY and CDR2 SVGAGI. Unmatched junction bases numbered 10, after V lost 5 bases and J lost 7 bases. The CDR3 covers 14 residues. The CDR3 region is CASSRGQEASGYTF. CDR3 coding DNA: TGTGCCAGCAGTAGAGGACAGGAGGCAAGTGGCTACACCTTC.

The chain is built from TRBV5-1 and TRBJ2-1; D remains unclear. V was trimmed by 0 bases and J by 0 bases, leaving 7 bases between them. The CDR3 is 15 amino acids. Germline V lookup: CDR1 SGHRS, CDR2 YFSETQ. The CDR3 nucleotides are TGCGCCAGCAGCTTGGCTCGGAACTCCTACAATGAGCAGTTCTTC. Protein: CASSLARNSYNEQFF. The complete variable domain, with remaining parts taken from reference TRBV5-1 and TRBJ2-1, reads KAGVTQTPRYLIKTRGQQVTLSCSPISGHRSVSWYQQTPGQGLQFLFEYFSETQRNKGNFPGRFSGRQFSNSRSEMNVSTLELGDSALYLCASSLARNSYNEQFFGPGTRLTVL.

The chain recombines TRBV4-3 with TRBJ1-1; maybe TRBD1 (5 bases). This CDR3 comprises 15 residues. Germline V gene lookup returns CDR1 LGHNA and CDR2 YSLEER. V dropped 2 bases and J dropped 1 base, with 11 bases sitting between them. CDR3 in amino acids: CASSQHPQGNTEAFF. For the CDR3, the DNA is TGCGCCAGCAGCCAACACCCCCAGGGGAACACTGAAGCTTTCTTT.

J is TRBJ2-3 and V is TRBV7-2; the match to TRBD1 covers 9 bases. The germline CDR1 and CDR2 sequences are SGHTA and FQGNSA. With V trimmed by 1 base and J by 2 bases, 7 bases remained unmatched. This CDR3 is 17 amino acids long. The CDR3 DNA sequence: TGTGCCAGCAGCTTAGTCTACAGGGGGCTTAACACAGATACGCAGTATTTT. Protein product: CASSLVYRGLNTDTQYF.

This chain's CDR3 is CASSRGTHGEPQHF. The CDR3 coding sequence is TGTGCCAGCAGTCGAGGGACTCACGGGGAGCCCCAGCATTTT. The V and J genes are TRBV11-2 and TRBJ1-5; a possible D gene is TRBD1 (5 bases). Per the germline V gene, CDR1 is SGHAT and CDR2 is FQNNGV. This CDR3 is built from 14 residues. V was cut by 6 bases and J by 8 bases, with 17 bases left in between.

The chain recombines TRBV5-8 with TRBJ1-5; the D gene is possibly TRBD1 (6 bases). There are 13 residues in the CDR3. Deletions cut 4 bases from V and 6 bases from J, with 11 bases between. The germline V gene has CDR1 SGHTS and CDR2 YDEGEE. Here the CDR3 DNA reads TGTGCCAGCAGCCTACAGGGTTTTCAGCCCCAGCATTTT. Translated, it gives CASSLQGFQPQHF.

The rearrangement links TRBV5-4 to TRBJ2-5; D may match TRBD1 or TRBD2 (6 bases each). CDR1 and CDR2 from the germline V gene are SGHNT and YYREEE (reference sequence). This CDR3 has 14 amino acids. Trimming took off 7 bases at V and 1 base at J, with 14 bases between the two ends. CDR3 amino acids: CASSARGPQETQYF. The CDR3 nucleotides read TGTGCCAGCTCCGCCCGGGGGCCCCAAGAGACCCAGTACTTC.

The rearrangement links TRBV30 to TRBJ2-7; weak D call: TRBD1 (6 bases). Germline loops: CDR1 GTSNPN, CDR2 SVGIG (reference sequence). This CDR3 spans 11 amino acids. The V end was cut by 4 bases, the J end by 4 bases, with 8 bases between. This chain's CDR3 is CAWKDSYEQYF. DNA for the CDR3: TGTGCCTGGAAGGACAGTTACGAGCAGTACTTC.

The gene calls are TRBV7-9 and TRBJ1-2, with D possibly matching TRBD1 (5 bases). CDR3 size: 15 residues. Deletions cut 1 base from V and 6 bases from J, with 15 bases between. CDR1 and CDR2 from the germline V gene are SEHNR and FQNEAQ (reference sequence). DNA of the CDR3: TGTGCCAGCAGCTTAGTCTCCGGGACGGAGCATGGCTACACCTTC. Residues: CASSLVSGTEHGYTF.

The chain couples TRBV5-1 to TRBJ2-5; D is unresolved. Trimming cost V 1 base and J 0 bases, with 1 base left between them. Per germline, CDR1 SGHRS and CDR2 YFSETQ. CDR3 length: 12 residues. The CDR3 sequence is CASSLYQETQYF. The DNA for the CDR3 is TGCGCCAGCAGCTTGTACCAAGAGACCCAGTACTTC.

The chain couples TRBV5-4 to TRBJ2-3; D may be TRBD1 or TRBD2 (6 bases each). CDR1 is SGHNT, CDR2 YYREEE, per germline (reference sequence). Trimming pared 4 bases from V and 0 bases from J, leaving 12 bases between. This CDR3 has 15 amino acids. The CDR3 protein is CASSPEGGSTDTQYF. The CDR3 DNA reads as TGTGCCAGCAGCCCAGAGGGGGGAAGCACAGATACGCAGTATTTT.

V is TRBV7-9 and J is TRBJ2-1, with D hard to call. Per germline, CDR1 SEHNR and CDR2 FQNEAQ (reference sequence). Between the trimmed V and J ends, which lost 3 bases and 0 bases, there was a span of 9 bases. The CDR3 length is 15 residues. Here the CDR3 reads CASSLTLRSYNEQFF. DNA for the CDR3: TGTGCCAGCAGCTTGACACTCCGCTCCTACAATGAGCAGTTCTTC.

The chain employs TRBV15 and TRBJ2-5, with D perhaps matching TRBD2 (5 bases). Germline loops: CDR1 LNHNV, CDR2 YYDKDF (reference sequence). This CDR3 comprises 13 residues. The ends were cut back, 0 bases at V and 7 bases at J, with 9 bases in the middle. CDR3 nucleotides: TGTGCCACCAGCAGAGATCGAGGGATGACCCAGTACTTC. It is translated as CATSRDRGMTQYF. Full variable domain (missing parts from reference TRBV15 and TRBJ2-5): DAMVIQNPRYQVTQFGKPVTLSCSQTLNHNVMYWYQQKSSQAPKLLFHYYDKDFNNEADTPDNFQSRRPNTSFCFLDIRSPGLGDTAMYLCATSRDRGMTQYFGPGTRLLVL.

This chain uses TRBV4-1 with TRBJ2-1, with 7 nucleotides matching TRBD1. The CDR3 has 16 amino acids. Germline CDR1 MGHRA, CDR2 YSYEKL. V lost 0 bases to trimming and J lost 10 bases; unmatched junction nucleotides: 12. CDR3 residues: CASSQDLGQPHKEQFF. In nucleotides, the CDR3 is TGCGCCAGCAGCCAAGACCTGGGACAGCCTCATAAGGAGCAGTTCTTC.

The chain recombines TRBV30 with TRBJ2-7; the D gene is possibly TRBD1 (5 bases). Deletions cut 8 bases from V and 0 bases from J, with 14 bases between. Germline V lookup: CDR1 GTSNPN, CDR2 SVGIG (reference sequence). The CDR3 is 13 amino acids. CDR3 in DNA: TGTGCCGCCCACGGCAGGGCCTCCTACGAGCAGTACTTC. Translating it yields CAAHGRASYEQYF.

J is TRBJ1-2 and V is TRBV6-1; D perhaps matches TRBD1 (6 bases). The CDR3 totals 14 residues. The V end was cut by 3 bases, the J end by 6 bases, with 14 bases between. Per germline, CDR1 MNHNS and CDR2 SASEGT. This CDR3 reads CASSDPGALNGYTF. The CDR3 DNA follows: TGTGCCAGCAGTGACCCGGGGGCGCTTAATGGCTACACCTTC.

This rearrangement joins TRBV5-1 to TRBJ2-3, with 9 bases fitting TRBD2. This CDR3 has 15 amino acids. V lost 4 bases to trimming and J lost 2 bases; unmatched junction nucleotides: 5. The V gene's germline CDR1 is SGHRS and CDR2 YFSETQ. The CDR3, as DNA: TGCGCCAGCAGCAGTCTAGCGGGGCACACAGATACGCAGTATTTT. Protein sequence: CASSSLAGHTDTQYF. The entire variable domain, with the rest obtained from reference TRBV5-1 and TRBJ2-3, is as follows: KAGVTQTPRYLIKTRGQQVTLSCSPISGHRSVSWYQQTPGQGLQFLFEYFSETQRNKGNFPGRFSGRQFSNSRSEMNVSTLELGDSALYLCASSSLAGHTDTQYFGPGTRLTVL.